These 4 T cell receptor beta chains share one sample of origin, sequenced in a study of OX40 agonist ivuxolimab in advanced cancers. Some clones are missing from TCRdb's copy, which holds only in-frame ones; the method was immunoSEQ multiplex PCR. The table lists fewer than 85,000 clones, over 85% of them singletons. This specimen consisted of CD4+ or CD8+ T cells sorted from blood, obtained in a trial of the OX40 agonist ivuxolimab. The receptor set was obtained from an adult with an advanced solid tumor such as melanoma, head and neck, liver or kidney cancer.

The V gene is TRBV25-1, the J gene TRBJ1-3; D is undetermined. From germline, CDR1 is MGHDK and CDR2 SYGVNS. Trimming pared 4 bases from V and 4 bases from J, leaving 5 bases between. This CDR3 is built from 12 residues. The CDR3, as DNA: TGTGCCAGCAGTGGTTACGGAAACACCATATATTTT. Translating it yields CASSGYGNTIYF.

The CDR3 here is CASSLDSVAGYEQYF. Written as DNA, the CDR3 is TGCGCCAGCAGCTTGGACAGCGTCGCCGGGTACGAGCAGTACTTC. The J gene is TRBJ2-7, the V gene TRBV5-1; no clear D gene. The CDR3 has 15 amino acids. V shed 0 bases and J shed 4 bases, with 14 bases lying between them. From germline, CDR1 is SGHRS and CDR2 YFSETQ.

The table lists this clone with a few counts. This chain joins TRBV7-9 and TRBJ1-1; D is unclear. This CDR3 has 15 residues. Trimming removed 0 bases at V and 0 bases at J, with 8 bases between. From germline, CDR1 is SEHNR and CDR2 FQNEAQ (reference sequence). For the CDR3, the DNA is TGTGCCAGCAGCTTAGCGAGAGGTATGAACACTGAAGCTTTCTTT. Translated: CASSLARGMNTEAFF.

J is TRBJ2-7 and V is TRBV18; 8 positions agree with TRBD1. The CDR3 is 13 residues long. From germline, CDR1 is KGHSH and CDR2 LQKENI. J lost 3 bases, V lost 3 bases, and 1 base had no gene match. The CDR3 protein is CASSPGQDYEQYF. The CDR3 DNA reads TGTGCCAGCTCACCGGGACAGGACTACGAGCAGTACTTC. Filled out from reference TRBV18 and TRBJ2-7, the complete variable domain reads NAGVMQNPRHLVRRRGQEARLRCSPMKGHSHVYWYRQLPEEGLKFMVYLQKENIIDESGMPKERFSAEFPKEGPSILRIQQVVRGDSAAYFCASSPGQDYEQYFGPGTRLTVT.